The 26 T cell receptor beta chains below were found in one sample sequenced in a study of human T cells and chemical hapten exposure. Time point meaning: pre-sensitization, week 0. As to treatment: therapeutic diphenylcyclopropenone sensitization with weekly scalp DPC. TCRdb processed the RACE reads anew with MiXCR; each CDR3 protein has one entry. The sample shows around 120,000 distinct CDR3 sequences, about 13% of them seen only once. The sample here was whole blood, taken in connection with sensitization to the hapten diphenylcyclopropenone (DPC). The origin of the receptors is a woman aged 18-35 years with alopecia areata. Some clones in this sample may be carry-over from other donors' samples.

The chain has TRBV4-2 and TRBJ1-6; D perhaps matches TRBD1 (5 bases). The CDR3 runs to 12 residues. The germline V and J ends were trimmed by 0 bases and 16 bases, with 10 bases remaining between them. Germline-derived CDR1 and CDR2 are LGHNA and YNFKEQ. As DNA, the CDR3 is TGTGCCAGCAGCCAAGATGGTGGGGGGCTCCACTTT. Amino acids: CASSQDGGGLHF.

This chain connects TRBV7-2 to TRBJ1-1; a weak D match, TRBD1 (5 bases). Trimming left V 3 bases short and J 4 bases short, with 24 bases between. The CDR3 runs to 18 residues. Germline values: CDR1 SGHTA, CDR2 FQGNSA. The DNA for the CDR3 is TGTGCCAGCAGCTTTCGGGGCAGGGAATTAAGAGGAGGCACTGAAGCTTTCTTT. The encoded protein is CASSFRGRELRGGTEAFF.

There are a few counts of this clonotype. This chain uses TRBV15 with TRBJ2-1; the D gene is possibly TRBD2 (5 bases). Germline CDR1 is LNHNV and CDR2 is YYDKDF (reference sequence). There are 15 residues in the CDR3. The V end lost 5 bases, the J end lost 8 bases, and 19 bases lay between the germline ends. CDR3: CATSHRTGIVDEQFF. The CDR3 DNA sequence: TGTGCCACCAGCCACCGGACTGGTATTGTGGATGAGCAGTTCTTC.

This clonotype was seen more than once but under ten times. The V and J genes are TRBV6-6 and TRBJ1-1; D uncertain. Germline assignment: CDR1 MNHNY and CDR2 SVGAGI (reference sequence). This CDR3 has 14 residues. Between the trimmed V and J ends, which lost 2 bases and 3 bases, there was a span of 10 bases. The chain's CDR3 is CASSYRDKYTEAFF. In nucleotides, the CDR3 is TGTGCCAGCAGTTACCGAGACAAGTACACTGAAGCTTTCTTT.

This chain joins TRBV18 and TRBJ2-5; 8 bases map to TRBD2. This CDR3 comprises 16 residues. CDR1 KGHSH and CDR2 LQKENI come from the germline V gene. V dropped 2 bases and J dropped 2; count of bases not matched to a gene: 7. CDR3 protein: CASSPYSGGPQETQYF. The CDR3 DNA reads as TGTGCCAGCTCACCATACAGCGGGGGCCCTCAAGAGACCCAGTACTTC. Based on the CDR3 plus reference TRBV18 and TRBJ2-5, the full variable domain is NAGVMQNPRHLVRRRGQEARLRCSPMKGHSHVYWYRQLPEEGLKFMVYLQKENIIDESGMPKERFSAEFPKEGPSILRIQQVVRGDSAAYFCASSPYSGGPQETQYFGPGTRLLVL.

This clonotype has only a few counts. This sequence joins TRBV20-1 and TRBJ2-1; D uncertain. Trimming pared 7 bases from V and 0 bases from J, leaving 13 bases between. From germline, CDR1 is DFQATT and CDR2 SNEGSKA (reference sequence). CDR3 length: 14 residues. The chain's CDR3 is CSGLGQSSYNEQFF. Here the CDR3 DNA reads TGCAGTGGTCTCGGGCAGAGCTCCTACAATGAGCAGTTCTTC.

The chain joins TRBV20-1 to TRBJ2-7, with 10 bases that match TRBD1. This CDR3 has 15 residues. Trimming took 1 base from V and 5 from J; bases not matched to a gene: 8. Germline-derived CDR1 and CDR2 are DFQATT and SNEGSKA (reference sequence). This chain's CDR3 is CSARASDRGLHEQYF. In nucleotides, the CDR3 is TGCAGTGCTAGAGCTTCCGACAGGGGGCTCCACGAGCAGTACTTC.

This chain uses TRBV4-1 with TRBJ2-3; TRBD2 matches at 8 bases. This CDR3 comprises 16 residues. With V trimmed by 0 bases and J by 5 bases, 7 bases remained unmatched. Germline loops: CDR1 MGHRA, CDR2 YSYEKL. In nucleotides, the CDR3 is TGCGCCAGCAGCCAAGACCGCCGGGGGGGCCAAGATACGCAGTATTTT. It codes for CASSQDRRGGQDTQYF.

This clonotype was observed a handful of times. This chain connects TRBV5-4 to TRBJ1-3; D call uncertain. This CDR3 is built from 14 residues. Germline-derived CDR1 and CDR2 are SGHNT and YYREEE (reference sequence). The V end lost 0 bases, the J end lost 6 bases, and 10 bases lay between the germline ends. The CDR3 sequence: CASSLEGWENTIYF. The CDR3 nucleotides are TGTGCCAGCAGCTTGGAGGGCTGGGAAAACACCATATATTTT.

This clonotype was observed many times. In DNA form, the CDR3 reads TGTGCCAGCAGCTTAGGAGTACAGGAGGGGAGGTATGGCTACACCTTC. It yields the protein CASSLGVQEGRYGYTF. This chain connects TRBV7-2 to TRBJ1-2; a possible D gene is TRBD1 (5 bases). Germline V gene sequence: CDR1 SGHTA, CDR2 FQGNSA. Trimming took 1 base from V and 5 from J, leaving 17 bases between them. This CDR3 is built from 16 residues.

The chain uses TRBV7-9 and TRBJ1-3, with 10 nucleotides matching TRBD1. V was pared by 3 bases and J by 0 bases, with 17 bases of the junction left unmatched. The CDR3 length is 21 residues. Looked up from germline, CDR1 is SEHNR and CDR2 is FQNEAQ (reference sequence). The CDR3 here is CASSFNPVRDRGLISGNTIYF. CDR3 in DNA: TGTGCCAGCAGCTTCAATCCGGTCCGGGACAGGGGCCTCATCTCTGGAAACACCATATATTTT.

The chain combines TRBV4-3 with TRBJ2-2, with TRBD2 as a possible D gene (5 bases). The length of the CDR3 is 16 residues. The V end was cut by 4 bases, the J end by 4 bases, with 16 bases between. Germline V gene lookup returns CDR1 LGHNA and CDR2 YSLEER. The CDR3 spells CASSPKERGLTGELFF. The CDR3 DNA is TGCGCCAGCAGCCCCAAGGAACGAGGACTCACCGGGGAGCTGTTTTTT.

The rearrangement uses TRBV3-1 and TRBJ2-2; TRBD1 matches at 7 bases. The CDR3 is 16 amino acids. Unmatched junction bases numbered 4, after V lost 3 bases and J lost 0 bases. The germline CDR1 and CDR2 sequences are LGHDT and YNNKEL (reference sequence). CDR3 bases: TGTGCCAGCAGCCAGGTGGGACAGACGAACACCGGGGAGCTGTTTTTT. It is translated as CASSQVGQTNTGELFF.

This clonotype was observed a few times. V is TRBV27 and J is TRBJ1-6, with 8 bases matching TRBD1. The CDR3 spans 15 residues. Trimming removed 4 bases from V and 7 bases from J; junction bases left unmatched: 6. Per germline, CDR1 MNHEY and CDR2 SMNVEV (reference sequence). CDR3 in DNA: TGTGCCAGCAGTTATCAGGGGGCTCAAAATTCACCCCTCCACTTT. The encoded protein is CASSYQGAQNSPLHF.

At least ten counts were recorded for this clonotype. The J gene is TRBJ1-4, the V gene TRBV20-1; no reliable D call. The CDR3 is made up of 13 amino acids. Germline assignment: CDR1 DFQATT and CDR2 SNEGSKA (reference sequence). Trimming took off 3 bases at V and 2 bases at J, with 7 bases between the two ends. CDR3 sequence (DNA): TGCAGTGCTAGTTCACGGACTAATGAAAAACTGTTTTTT. Protein: CSASSRTNEKLFF.

The J gene is TRBJ1-4, the V gene TRBV20-1, with TRBD1 matching 7 bases. This CDR3 spans 13 amino acids. The germline V gene has CDR1 DFQATT and CDR2 SNEGSKA (reference sequence). V trimming: 5 bases; J trimming: 5 bases; junction bases outside the gene matches: 5. Here the CDR3 DNA reads TGCAGTGCTCGACAGGGCCTGAATGAAAAACTGTTTTTT. This translates into CSARQGLNEKLFF.

The gene calls are TRBV6-1 and TRBJ1-1; TRBD1 agrees at 7 bases. This CDR3 contains 16 residues. The germline V gene encodes CDR1 MNHNS and CDR2 SASEGT. V lost 7 bases, J lost 0 bases, and 11 bases stayed unmatched. The CDR3 DNA is TGTGCCAGCATAGGGTGGTCAACAGGGGTGAACACTGAAGCTTTCTTT. This gives the protein CASIGWSTGVNTEAFF.

The J gene is TRBJ1-2, the V gene TRBV5-4; D is ambiguous. This CDR3 is built from 16 residues. The germline V gene has CDR1 SGHNT and CDR2 YYREEE (reference sequence). V was clipped by 3 bases and J by 0 bases, with 15 bases between them. The CDR3, as DNA: TGTGCCAGCAGCTCGATGGGGTACAGAGCTAACTATGGCTACACCTTC. It yields the protein CASSSMGYRANYGYTF.

This clonotype was seen at least ten times. The rearrangement joins TRBV12-3 or TRBV12-4 to TRBJ1-4; D gene uncertain. The CDR3 sequence is 16 residues long. V was shortened by 5 bases and J by 2 bases, with 15 bases between the two germline ends. This CDR3 reads CASSPTYELTNEKLFF. CDR3 bases: TGTGCCAGCAGTCCCACTTATGAACTCACTAATGAAAAACTGTTTTTT.

CDR3: CASSLAGTKIYNEQFF. In DNA form, the CDR3 reads TGTGCCAGCAGCTTAGCCGGGACTAAAATTTACAATGAGCAGTTCTTC. The chain combines TRBV7-9 with TRBJ2-1; TRBD2 agrees at 7 bases. The CDR3 is 16 amino acids. Germline loops: CDR1 SEHNR, CDR2 FQNEAQ (reference sequence). J lost 4 bases, V lost 0 bases, and 6 bases had no gene match.

The V gene is TRBV4-2, the J gene TRBJ2-4; the match to TRBD2 covers 8 bases. The V and J ends lost 1 base and 5 bases, in that order; junction bases with no gene match: 13. The CDR3 loop spans 18 amino acids. In germline, CDR1 is LGHNA, CDR2 YNFKEQ. CDR3 DNA sequence: TGTGCCAGCAGCCAAGCGCCCCGCGGCGGGGGGTTAGAAAACATTCAGTACTTC. Translating it yields CASSQAPRGGGLENIQYF.

This clonotype occurred a few times. The V gene is TRBV7-9, the J gene TRBJ2-3; D uncertain. V dropped 2 bases and J dropped 2 bases, with 11 bases sitting between them. Germline V gene data show CDR1 as SEHNR and CDR2 as FQNEAQ (reference sequence). This CDR3 region has 15 residues. CDR3 bases: TGTGCCAGCAGCTTACGTTTGGCCGCCACAGATACGCAGTATTTT. This translates into CASSLRLAATDTQYF.

V usage is TRBV4-2 and J usage is TRBJ2-1, with a possible D match to TRBD2 (7 bases). Germline CDR1 reads LGHNA; CDR2 reads YNFKEQ. V was pared by 1 base and J by 2 bases, with 12 bases between. The CDR3 is made up of 16 amino acids. The CDR3 spells CASSQGLGGAYNEQFF. CDR3 in DNA: TGTGCCAGCAGCCAAGGTCTAGGGGGGGCCTACAATGAGCAGTTCTTC.

This clonotype was detected many times. V is TRBV2 and J is TRBJ2-5; 10 nucleotides match TRBD1. Germline V gene lookup returns CDR1 SNHLY and CDR2 FYNNEI. The trim removed 7 bases at V and 0 bases at J, leaving 2 bases unmatched. The CDR3 runs to 14 residues. This CDR3 is CASKGQGYQETQYF. CDR3 bases: TGTGCCAGCAAGGGACAGGGGTACCAAGAGACCCAGTACTTC.

In its sample, this clonotype was seen a few times. The rearrangement links TRBV5-1 to TRBJ1-6; D might be TRBD1 (5 bases). Germline CDR1 reads SGHRS; CDR2 reads YFSETQ. The CDR3 length is 11 residues. V was trimmed by 7 bases and J by 15 bases, leaving 14 bases between them. The CDR3 DNA reads as TGCGCCAGCCGATGGGACCCTAGCCTCCACTTT. Its protein product is CASRWDPSLHF.

This clonotype was counted many times. The chain is built from TRBV6-2 or TRBV6-3 and TRBJ2-7; no definite D call. The germline gives CDR1 MNHEY, CDR2 SVGEGT. The CDR3 has 16 residues. The ends were cut back, 6 bases at V and 1 base at J, with 19 bases in the middle. The DNA of the CDR3 is TGTGCCAGCAGGCGTACTGAGTTGCTCCTTTCCTACGAGCAGTACTTC. Translated: CASRRTELLLSYEQYF.